This is a list of T cell receptor beta chains from one sample in a study of CD8 T cells in Susac syndrome. TCRdb fed the immunoSEQ multiplex PCR reads into MiXCR, producing one record per CDR3 protein. The sample records over 300,000 distinct CDR3 sequences, approximately 90% being singletons. The sequenced sample consisted of CD4+ T cells from PBMCs. These receptors originate from a human donor with multiple sclerosis. Each CDR3 is given with its conserved first and last residue. The order of the fields is J gene, clone size, CDR3 length, D gene, V gene, CDR3 protein, CDR3 DNA. D genes are given only for firm matches. Size is stated for part of the rows, as once, few or many counts, or as a class when the clone is expanded.

J: TRBJ1-5
size: NA
length: 17
D: TRBD1
V: TRBV6-1
CDR3: CASSDRRDSRRNQPQHF
DNA: TGTGCCAGCAGTGACCGCCGGGACAGTCGTCGGAATCAGCCCCAGCATTTT

J: TRBJ1-5
size: NA
length: 15
D: TRBD1
V: TRBV6-5
CDR3: CASGRAGGGNQPQHF
DNA: TGTGCCAGCGGCCGGGCAGGGGGAGGCAATCAGCCCCAGCATTTT

J: TRBJ1-5
size: NA
length: 14
D: NA
V: TRBV12-3/TRBV12-4
CDR3: CASSNGQPNQPQHF
DNA: TGTGCCAGCAGTAACGGACAGCCCAATCAGCCCCAGCATTTT

J: TRBJ2-7
size: NA
length: 11
D: NA
V: TRBV20-1
CDR3: CSAYLSYEQYF
DNA: TGCAGTGCTTACCTGTCCTACGAGCAGTACTTC

J: TRBJ1-1
size: NA
length: 13
D: NA
V: TRBV3-1
CDR3: CASSQGWDTEAFF
DNA: TGTGCCAGCAGCCAGGGGTGGGACACTGAAGCTTTCTTT

J: TRBJ1-1
size: NA
length: 15
D: NA
V: TRBV19
CDR3: CASTWQGGMNTEAFF
DNA: TGTGCCAGTACTTGGCAGGGTGGAATGAACACTGAAGCTTTCTTT

J: TRBJ2-7
size: NA
length: 14
D: NA
V: TRBV5-1
CDR3: CASSRGGGPYEQYF
DNA: TGCGCCAGCAGCCGAGGGGGGGGCCCCTACGAGCAGTACTTC

J: TRBJ2-5
size: few
length: 13
D: TRBD2
V: TRBV6-6
CDR3: CASVTSGGETQYF
DNA: TGTGCCAGCGTCACTAGCGGGGGGGAGACCCAGTACTTC

J: TRBJ2-3
size: few
length: 13
D: TRBD2
V: TRBV6-2/TRBV6-3
CDR3: CASRGLAPDTQYF
DNA: TGTGCCAGCAGAGGACTAGCTCCAGATACGCAGTATTTT

J: TRBJ2-2
size: NA
length: 17
D: NA
V: TRBV5-1
CDR3: CASSLEKRRRGTGELFF
DNA: TGCGCCAGCAGCTTGGAGAAGCGACGGCGGGGCACCGGGGAGCTGTTTTTT

J: TRBJ2-7
size: NA
length: 12
D: TRBD1
V: TRBV12-3/TRBV12-4
CDR3: CASSWTGFEQYF
DNA: TGTGCCAGCAGCTGGACAGGGTTCGAGCAGTACTTC

J: TRBJ1-1
size: once
length: 14
D: NA
V: TRBV18
CDR3: CASSPSRGAGEAFF
DNA: TGTGCCAGCTCACCCTCCAGGGGCGCTGGGGAAGCTTTCTTT

J: TRBJ1-1
size: NA
length: 13
D: TRBD1
V: TRBV29-1
CDR3: CSVMGQGPTEAFF
DNA: TGCAGCGTTATGGGACAGGGTCCCACTGAAGCTTTCTTT

J: TRBJ2-5
size: NA
length: 16
D: TRBD1
V: TRBV4-1
CDR3: CASSQNQDRGQGTQYF
DNA: TGCGCCAGCAGCCAAAACCAGGACAGGGGCCAAGGGACCCAGTACTTC

J: TRBJ2-3
size: NA
length: 14
D: NA
V: TRBV12-3/TRBV12-4
CDR3: CASSPRAREDTQYF
DNA: TGTGCCAGCAGTCCCCGGGCTCGGGAAGATACGCAGTATTTT

J: TRBJ1-3
size: once
length: 15
D: TRBD1
V: TRBV2
CDR3: CASSRDSSSGNTIYF
DNA: TGTGCCAGCAGTCGGGACAGCAGCTCTGGAAACACCATATATTTT

J: TRBJ1-2
size: NA
length: 14
D: NA
V: TRBV15
CDR3: CATSGGLNNYGYTF
DNA: TGTGCCACCAGCGGCGGACTGAATAACTATGGCTACACCTTC

J: TRBJ1-4
size: NA
length: 14
D: NA
V: TRBV20-1
CDR3: CSAREVSTNEKLFF
DNA: TGCAGTGCTAGAGAGGTATCAACTAATGAAAAACTGTTTTTT

J: TRBJ1-4
size: NA
length: 13
D: NA
V: TRBV2
CDR3: CASKALTNEKLFF
DNA: TGTGCCAGTAAGGCCCTAACTAATGAAAAACTGTTTTTT

J: TRBJ2-1
size: NA
length: 17
D: NA
V: TRBV25-1
CDR3: CASSELGLDKGYNEQFF
DNA: TGTGCCAGCAGTGAACTAGGGTTGGACAAGGGCTACAATGAGCAGTTCTTC

J: TRBJ2-3
size: NA
length: 15
D: NA
V: TRBV4-3
CDR3: CASSQLGAGGDTQYF
DNA: TGCGCCAGCAGCCAATTGGGAGCGGGCGGGGATACGCAGTATTTT

J: TRBJ2-7
size: NA
length: 13
D: TRBD2
V: TRBV7-9
CDR3: CASSVAGDGEQYF
DNA: TGTGCCAGCAGCGTCGCGGGGGATGGCGAGCAGTACTTC

J: TRBJ2-1
size: NA
length: 14
D: NA
V: TRBV10-3
CDR3: CAISEISASYEQFF
DNA: TGTGCCATCAGCGAAATTTCGGCTAGCTATGAGCAGTTCTTC

J: TRBJ2-1
size: NA
length: 15
D: NA
V: TRBV7-9
CDR3: CASSSLNIAYNEQFF
DNA: TGTGCCAGCAGCTCGCTAAACATCGCATACAATGAGCAGTTCTTC

J: TRBJ2-5
size: NA
length: 14
D: NA
V: TRBV4-2
CDR3: CASSQDPSPETQYF
DNA: TGTGCCAGCAGCCAAGACCCATCGCCGGAGACCCAGTACTTC

J: TRBJ1-2
size: NA
length: 15
D: NA
V: TRBV7-9
CDR3: CASSPRLRANYGYTF
DNA: TGTGCCAGCAGCCCCCGGTTGAGGGCTAACTATGGCTACACCTTC

J: TRBJ2-1
size: NA
length: 12
D: NA
V: TRBV18
CDR3: CASSPGSYEQFF
DNA: TGTGCCAGCTCACCGGGGAGTTACGAGCAGTTCTTC

J: TRBJ1-1
size: NA
length: 15
D: TRBD1
V: TRBV4-1
CDR3: CASSRGEGQGPEAFF
DNA: TGCGCCAGCAGCCGGGGAGAGGGACAGGGTCCTGAAGCTTTCTTT

J: TRBJ2-1
size: NA
length: 17
D: TRBD2
V: TRBV6-2/TRBV6-3
CDR3: CASSYHRTSGSWGEQFF
DNA: TGTGCCAGCAGTTACCATCGAACTAGCGGGAGTTGGGGTGAGCAGTTCTTC

J: TRBJ1-1
size: NA
length: 13
D: NA
V: TRBV10-1
CDR3: CASRANLNTEAFF
DNA: TGCGCCAGCAGAGCTAACTTGAACACTGAAGCTTTCTTT

J: TRBJ2-7
size: once
length: 15
D: TRBD2
V: TRBV5-1
CDR3: CASSTVAGSPYEQYF
DNA: TGCGCCAGCAGCACCGTAGCGGGTTCCCCCTACGAGCAGTACTTC